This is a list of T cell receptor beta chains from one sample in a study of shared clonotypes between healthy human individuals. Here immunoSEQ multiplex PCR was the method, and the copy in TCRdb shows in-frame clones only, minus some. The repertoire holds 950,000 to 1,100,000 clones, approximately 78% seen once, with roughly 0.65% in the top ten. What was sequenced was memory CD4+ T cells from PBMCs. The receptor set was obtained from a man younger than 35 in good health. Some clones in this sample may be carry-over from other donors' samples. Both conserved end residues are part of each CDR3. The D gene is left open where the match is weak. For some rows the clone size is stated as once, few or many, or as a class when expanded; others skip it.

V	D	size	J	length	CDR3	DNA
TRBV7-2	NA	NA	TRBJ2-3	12	CASSSASDTQYF	TGTGCCAGCAGCTCCGCGTCAGATACGCAGTATTTT
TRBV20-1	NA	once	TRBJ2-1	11	CSALGNNEQFF	TGCAGTGCTCTAGGAAACAATGAGCAGTTCTTC
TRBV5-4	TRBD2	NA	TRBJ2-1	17	CASSRPSGGSSYNEQFF	TGTGCCAGCAGCCGCCCTTCGGGCGGGAGCTCCTACAATGAGCAGTTCTTC
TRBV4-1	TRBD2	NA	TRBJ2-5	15	CASSQDPREGETQYF	TGCGCCAGCAGCCAAGACCCGCGGGAGGGAGAGACCCAGTACTTC
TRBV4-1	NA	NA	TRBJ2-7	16	CASSLSSSVRLHEQYF	TGCGCCAGCAGCCTTAGCAGTTCCGTCAGGCTCCACGAGCAGTACTTC
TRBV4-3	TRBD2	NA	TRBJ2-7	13	CASSAGLVNEQYF	TGCGCCAGCAGCGCGGGACTAGTGAACGAGCAGTACTTC
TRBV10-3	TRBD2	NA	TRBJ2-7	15	CAISEGLAGFYEQYF	TGTGCCATCAGTGAAGGGCTAGCGGGCTTCTACGAGCAGTACTTC
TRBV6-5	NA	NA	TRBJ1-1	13	CASSKGGHPEAFF	TGTGCCAGCAGTAAGGGCGGTCATCCAGAAGCTTTCTTT
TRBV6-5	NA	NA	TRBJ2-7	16	CASSYSWKGERGEQYF	TGTGCCAGCAGTTACTCGTGGAAAGGGGAGCGAGGGGAGCAGTACTTC
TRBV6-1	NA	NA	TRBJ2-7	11	CASSPTYEQYF	TGTGCCAGCAGTCCAACCTACGAGCAGTACTTC
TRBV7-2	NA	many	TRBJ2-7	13	CASSWGPAHEQYF	TGTGCCAGCAGCTGGGGACCAGCCCACGAGCAGTACTTC
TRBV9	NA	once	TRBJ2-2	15	CASSPRPPGTGELFF	TGTGCCAGCAGCCCCCGCCCCCCAGGTACCGGGGAGCTGTTTTTT
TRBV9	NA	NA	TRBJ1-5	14	CASSPDGINQPQHF	TGTGCCAGCAGCCCGGACGGAATCAATCAGCCCCAGCATTTT
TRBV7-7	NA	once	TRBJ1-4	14	CASSPLPSGEKLFF	TGTGCCAGCAGCCCCCTTCCCAGCGGTGAAAAACTGTTTTTT
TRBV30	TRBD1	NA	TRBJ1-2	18	CAWSVSPRRTGYLGGYTF	TGTGCCTGGAGTGTCAGCCCCCGGCGGACAGGGTATTTGGGGGGCTACACCTTC
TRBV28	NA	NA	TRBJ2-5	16	CASSLLMFKGMETQYF	TGTGCCAGCAGTTTATTAATGTTCAAGGGTATGGAGACCCAGTACTTC
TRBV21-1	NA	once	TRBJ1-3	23	CASSLEGVIFGGLRTHSGNTIYF	TGTGCCAGCAGCTTGGAGGGGGTTATCTTCGGAGGTCTTAGGACGCACTCTGGAAACACCATATATTTT